The source of this T cell receptor (beta chain) is a study of cytomegalovirus exposure and HLA in healthy donors. PCR involved 60 Vbeta and 13 Jbeta primers. Sequencing was performed with immunoSEQ multiplex PCR; in TCRdb, only in-frame clones are kept and a portion is missing. In the table there are about 170,000 clones, 82% of which are singletons. The CDR3 is made up of 14 amino acids. The germline V gene has CDR1 MDHEN and CDR2 SYDVKM. With 5 bases clipped from V and 2 bases from J, the junction kept 2 bases outside the gene matches. Source material: PBMCs. V gene TRBV28 combines with J gene TRBJ1-5; the match to TRBD1 covers 8 bases. This receptor was identified in a girl aged 5 to 17 in good health and CMV-seropositive. The CDR3 is CASSAQGGNQPQHF. For the CDR3, the DNA is TGTGCCAGCAGTGCACAGGGGGGCAATCAGCCCCAGCATTTT.